A selection of T cell receptor beta chains follows, all from one sample in a study of identifying expanded T cells in peripheral blood. Sequencing was performed with immunoSEQ multiplex PCR; in TCRdb, only in-frame clones are kept and a portion is missing. The sample consists of around 91,000 clones, approximately 88% of them appearing once. The sequenced material came from blood. These receptor sequences come from a person aged 18 to 75 in good health. The CDR3 runs from the conserved cysteine through the conserved F or W.

v_call cdr3_aa
TRBV28 CASTLGGVNTEAFF
TRBV30 CAWSVQGGDTQYF
TRBV11-2 CASSRGGDTQYF
TRBV11-2 CASSLQSGANVLTF
TRBV19 CASSIAPSGGLQETQYF
TRBV5-6 CASRAARYSTDTQYF
TRBV7-9 CASQPRGLAGSEQYF
TRBV5-4 CASSLAGAGTDTQYF
TRBV30 CAWSRAGTGDTQYF
TRBV6-6 CASSYRTGDTGELFF
TRBV9 CASSPREGTQYF
TRBV7-8 CASSSSGSPYNEQFF